The 10 T cell receptor beta chains in this list originate from one sample, sequenced in a study of T cell responses to AZD1222 COVID-19 vaccine. The repertoire was sequenced with immunoSEQ multiplex PCR; TCRdb's copy has only in-frame clones and lacks some. The data contain about 130,000 clones, over 75% of them singletons. Sequenced here: peripheral blood, sampled on day 0 of AZD1222 vaccination. Every receptor here comes from an adult in good health.

This clone was picked up one time. This sequence joins TRBV24-1 and TRBJ2-1; D is tentatively TRBD1 or TRBD2 (5 bases each). V was cut by 10 bases and J by 0 bases, with 21 bases left in between. This CDR3 region has 17 residues. Per germline, CDR1 KGHDR and CDR2 SFDVKD. The CDR3 DNA sequence: TGTGCCACGGCCGAGCCGGGACCTCGAAGCTCCTACAATGAGCAGTTCTTC. Its translation: CATAEPGPRSSYNEQFF.

This chain links TRBV6-1 with TRBJ2-7; 7 bases match TRBD2. The V segment lost 2 bases and the J segment 4 bases; nucleotides outside the gene matches: 8. Germline V gene lookup returns CDR1 MNHNS and CDR2 SASEGT. The length of the CDR3 is 15 residues. CDR3 DNA sequence: TGTGCCAGCAGTGAAAGCTACGGGAGGCTGTACGAGCAGTACTTC. It translates to CASSESYGRLYEQYF.

DNA for the CDR3: TGTGCCAGCAGCTTAGGACAGACGTGGGAGCAGTACTTC. It yields the protein CASSLGQTWEQYF. The gene calls are TRBV7-2 and TRBJ2-7, with D perhaps matching TRBD1 (5 bases). Trimming removed 1 base at V and 7 bases at J, with 11 bases between. The CDR3 loop spans 13 amino acids. Germline CDR1 SGHTA, CDR2 FQGNSA.

The CDR3 is CASSELGQINEQFF. The CDR3 nucleotides are TGTGCCAGCAGTGAATTGGGACAGATTAATGAGCAGTTCTTC. The chain employs TRBV6-1 and TRBJ2-1; 7 bases fit TRBD1. CDR1 is MNHNS and CDR2 is SASEGT in the germline V gene. Unmatched junction bases numbered 5, after V lost 2 bases and J lost 7 bases. This CDR3 is built from 14 residues.

Here the CDR3 DNA reads TGTGCCAGCAGCTGGATAGCTAGCGGGAGGGCCCGGAATGAGCAGTTCTTC. Its protein is CASSWIASGRARNEQFF. J is TRBJ2-1 and V is TRBV7-6, with TRBD2 matching over 12 bases. J was trimmed by 7 bases and V by 4 bases; bases with no gene match: 11. This CDR3 contains 17 residues. CDR1 SGHVS and CDR2 FNYEAQ come from the germline V gene.

This chain uses TRBV7-3 with TRBJ1-1; 8 bases agree with TRBD1. After removal of 8 bases from V and 7 bases from J, the junction contained 3 bases not matched to a gene. The CDR3 runs 11 residues. The V gene's germline CDR1 is SGHTA and CDR2 FQGTGA. CDR3 in amino acids: CASGQGGEAFF. In nucleotides, the CDR3 is TGTGCCAGCGGACAGGGTGGTGAAGCTTTCTTT.

This sequence joins TRBV5-6 and TRBJ2-2; D is unclear. Trimming took 0 bases from V and 3 from J, leaving 6 bases between them. This CDR3 spans 14 amino acids. CDR1 and CDR2 from the germline V gene are SGHDT and YYEEEE. The CDR3 here is CASSLDRDTGELFF. The CDR3 DNA reads as TGTGCCAGCAGCTTGGACAGAGACACCGGGGAGCTGTTTTTT.

This sequence joins TRBV7-8 and TRBJ2-3; the D gene is possibly TRBD1 (6 bases). CDR3 length equals 16 residues. V dropped 5 bases and J dropped 1 base, with 16 bases sitting between them. Germline V gene lookup returns CDR1 SGHVS and CDR2 FQNEAQ. The CDR3 spells CASSLGQYRGTDTQYF. CDR3 DNA: TGTGCCAGCAGCCTAGGACAGTACAGGGGCACAGATACGCAGTATTTT.

The rearrangement joins TRBV24-1 to TRBJ2-3; D is unclear. V lost 5 bases and J 4 bases, leaving 15 bases between the germline ends. The CDR3 is 15 residues long. The germline V gene encodes CDR1 KGHDR and CDR2 SFDVKD. The CDR3 DNA reads as TGTGCCACCAGTGTCAACAGACAATTTTCAGATACGCAGTATTTT. It translates to CATSVNRQFSDTQYF.

The chain combines TRBV6-2 or TRBV6-3 with TRBJ1-6; D gene unclear. V lost 3 bases, J lost 7 bases, and 25 bases lay in between. Germline V lookup: CDR1 MNHEY, CDR2 SVGEGT. The length of the CDR3 is 19 residues. Here the CDR3 DNA reads TGTGCCAGCAGTTATTGGCCGGACTCCTTCTTAAGTCGAAATTCACCCCTCCACTTT. Translation: CASSYWPDSFLSRNSPLHF.